The subject of this entry is one T cell receptor (beta chain). The repertoire was sequenced with immunoSEQ multiplex PCR; TCRdb's copy has only in-frame clones and lacks some. The sample yields some 100,000 clones, about nine tenths seen once. This sample stems from a study of control samples from healthy donors and cancer patients. The sequenced material came from blood. The receptor was derived from a human donor in good health. The donor label of this sample is uncertain.

CDR3 sequence: CASSLAISIGARSNEKLFF. As DNA, the CDR3 is TGTGCCAGCAGCTTAGCCATTTCTATAGGGGCGCGATCTAATGAAAAACTGTTTTTT. The V gene is TRBV11-3, the J gene TRBJ1-4; D perhaps matches TRBD1 (5 bases). This CDR3 is built from 19 residues. V lost 1 base and J lost 3, with 21 bases in between. Germline lookup yields CDR1 SGHNT and CDR2 YENEEA.